One TCR beta chain is described in this entry. These data come from a study of blood T cell repertoires in COVID-19. For the study at large: COVID-19 samples collected from the United States, Italy and Spain covered acute and convalescent phases. The cDNA or gDNA used as material had been derived from T cells, B-cell-depleted T cells, or PBMCs.

Generated by immunoSEQ multiplex PCR, the TCRdb table keeps only in-frame clones and is missing some. Here the sample spans approximately 97,000 clones, 85% being singletons. The CDR3 sequence is 13 residues long. Germline V gene lookup returns CDR1 SGHNT and CDR2 YYREEE (reference sequence). Trimming pared 0 bases from V and 5 bases from J, leaving 5 bases between. The TCR comes from a man older than 75 with acute or convalescent COVID-19. This chain joins TRBV5-4 and TRBJ2-2; D is uncertain. The sequencing sample was made of peripheral blood. The CDR3 here is CASSLGQTGELFF. DNA for the CDR3: TGTGCCAGCAGCTTGGGGCAGACCGGGGAGCTGTTTTTT.